The 29 T cell receptor beta chains reported below all come from one sample, sequenced in a study of CD8 T cells in ankylosing spondylitis. In TCRdb, the 5' RACE reads were re-called with MiXCR into one record per CDR3 protein. The sample records a few hundred thousand distinct CDR3 sequences, approximately 20% being singletons. Sequences were obtained from blood, either unsorted or a sorted T cell fraction (not recorded which). The source of these receptors is a male donor with ankylosing spondylitis or in good health (not recorded which).

The chain recombines TRBV29-1 with TRBJ2-2, with 12 bases matching TRBD2. Germline CDR1 is SQVTM and CDR2 is ANQGSEA. The CDR3 covers 16 residues. The V gene end was trimmed by 2 bases and the J gene end by 6 bases; junction bases not matched to a gene: 7. The CDR3 sequence is CSVELGLAGRSGELFF. DNA for the CDR3: TGCAGCGTTGAACTCGGACTAGCGGGAAGGTCCGGGGAGCTGTTTTTT.

This clonotype came up a few times. The chain carries TRBV9 and TRBJ2-7, with TRBD2 as a possible D gene (6 bases). The CDR3 loop spans 15 amino acids. Germline lookup yields CDR1 SGDLS and CDR2 YYNGEE. V was clipped by 3 bases and J by 3 bases, with 16 bases between them. The CDR3, as DNA: TGTGCCAGCAGCGGGAGCGGGTCTAACGACTACGAGCAGTACTTC. It specifies CASSGSGSNDYEQYF.

This clonotype was observed a few times. The CDR3 sequence is CSARDGGTSGRADTQYF. The CDR3 DNA is TGCAGTGCTAGAGACGGCGGCACTAGCGGGAGGGCAGATACGCAGTATTTT. This chain links TRBV20-1 with TRBJ2-3, with TRBD2 identical over 13 bases. Unmatched junction bases numbered 7, after V lost 0 bases and J lost 4 bases. The CDR3 contains 17 residues. Germline values: CDR1 DFQATT, CDR2 SNEGSKA (reference sequence).

The chain is built from TRBV7-6 and TRBJ1-3; D uncertain. This CDR3 is 14 amino acids long. V lost 4 bases and J lost 3, with 10 bases in between. Per the germline V gene, CDR1 is SGHVS and CDR2 is FNYEAQ. Here the CDR3 reads CASSWPEDGNTIYF. The CDR3 DNA sequence: TGTGCCAGCAGCTGGCCAGAGGATGGAAACACCATATATTTT.

Many counts were recorded for this clonotype. The chain carries TRBV7-6 and TRBJ2-7, with 9 bases lining up with TRBD2. V gave up 0 bases and J gave up 2 bases; unmatched junction bases: 2. Germline CDR1 and CDR2: SGHVS and FNYEAQ. The CDR3 is 15 amino acids. DNA for the CDR3: TGTGCCAGCAGCTTAGCTAGCGGGAGTGCCTACGAGCAGTACTTC. It specifies CASSLASGSAYEQYF.

The chain couples TRBV5-1 to TRBJ2-1, with 14 nucleotides matching TRBD2. The length of the CDR3 is 16 residues. Germline CDR1 SGHRS, CDR2 YFSETQ. With 4 bases clipped from V and 8 bases from J, the junction kept 8 bases outside the gene matches. CDR3 sequence reads: CASSRGPGLAGDEQFF. The CDR3 DNA reads TGCGCCAGCAGCCGGGGGCCGGGACTAGCGGGAGATGAGCAGTTCTTC.

This clonotype was seen repeatedly, ten times or more. The chain is built from TRBV9 and TRBJ1-6, with D perhaps matching TRBD1 (5 bases). CDR3 length: 15 amino acids. V lost 5 bases and J lost 1, with 10 bases in between. Germline V CDR1 and CDR2: SGDLS, YYNGEE. CDR3 sequence (DNA): TGTGCCAGCAGTCCGGGGGGTTCCTATAATTCACCCCTCCACTTT. Translating it yields CASSPGGSYNSPLHF.

There are a few counts of this clonotype. CDR3 protein: CATSSDRGHTDTQYF. CDR3 nucleotide sequence: TGTGCCACCAGCAGTGACAGGGGGCACACAGATACGCAGTATTTT. V gene TRBV15 combines with J gene TRBJ2-3; 10 nucleotides align to TRBD1. This CDR3 has 15 residues. Germline lookup yields CDR1 LNHNV and CDR2 YYDKDF (reference sequence). The V segment lost 3 bases and the J segment 2 bases; nucleotides outside the gene matches: 2.

The chain is built from TRBV4-1 and TRBJ2-1; TRBD2 is a possible D gene (5 bases). In germline, CDR1 is MGHRA, CDR2 YSYEKL. The CDR3 has 18 residues. V was clipped by 3 bases and J by 5 bases, with 23 bases between them. The CDR3 loop reads CASSHPGAGGRQNNEQFF. CDR3 coding DNA: TGCGCCAGCAGCCACCCGGGCGCGGGCGGGCGACAAAACAATGAGCAGTTCTTC.

The table lists this clonotype with a few counts. This chain links TRBV12-3 or TRBV12-4 with TRBJ1-5; no clear D. The CDR3 has 14 residues. V lost 5 bases and J 3 bases, leaving 11 bases between the germline ends. The CDR3 loop is CASSRRVNNQPQHF. The CDR3 DNA reads as TGTGCCAGCAGTCGGAGGGTTAACAATCAGCCCCAGCATTTT.

The chain recombines TRBV4-2 with TRBJ2-5; D is unclear. The CDR3 consists of 14 residues. CDR1 is LGHNA, CDR2 YNFKEQ, per germline. V gave up 0 bases and J gave up 5 bases, with 10 bases separating them. The CDR3 region is CASSQEQVGETQYF. In nucleotides, the CDR3 is TGTGCCAGCAGCCAAGAGCAGGTCGGGGAGACCCAGTACTTC.

This clonotype has just a few counts. The chain combines TRBV27 with TRBJ2-7; TRBD1 matches 7 bases. The CDR3 spans 15 residues. Per germline, CDR1 MNHEY and CDR2 SMNVEV (reference sequence). Trimming cost V 2 bases and J 6 bases; bases outside gene matches: 10. CDR3 in amino acids: CASSLGGQTTGEQYF. The CDR3 nucleotides read TGTGCCAGCAGTTTAGGGGGACAGACAACCGGCGAGCAGTACTTC.

The V and J genes are TRBV4-3 and TRBJ2-7; 9 bases match TRBD2. J gave up 2 bases and V 0 bases, and 5 bases lay outside the gene matches. From germline, CDR1 is LGHNA and CDR2 YSLEER. The CDR3 covers 16 residues. The CDR3 reads CASSQDRGRGAYEQYF. In DNA form, the CDR3 reads TGCGCCAGCAGCCAAGATCGCGGGAGGGGAGCCTACGAGCAGTACTTC.

Only a few counts were recorded for this clonotype. V gene TRBV20-1 combines with J gene TRBJ2-7; TRBD2 matches 9 bases. With 0 bases clipped from V and 2 bases from J, the junction kept 8 bases outside the gene matches. CDR1 and CDR2 from the germline V gene are DFQATT and SNEGSKA (reference sequence). CDR3 length: 16 residues. CDR3 region: CSARDLAGRAPYEQYF. CDR3 in DNA: TGCAGTGCTAGAGATCTAGCGGGAAGAGCCCCCTACGAGCAGTACTTC.

This clonotype came up a few times. The chain employs TRBV29-1 and TRBJ2-7, with a tentative D call TRBD1 (7 bases). Germline lookup yields CDR1 SQVTM and CDR2 ANQGSEA. CDR3 size: 12 residues. V was clipped by 7 bases and J by 7 bases, with 17 bases between them. Here the CDR3 reads CSATGEGGEQYF. The CDR3 region has the DNA TGCAGCGCCACAGGGGAAGGGGGGGAGCAGTACTTC.

The chain carries TRBV3-1 and TRBJ2-3; 8 positions match TRBD2. V lost 1 base, J lost 3 bases, and 9 bases stayed unmatched. The CDR3 totals 17 residues. The germline gives CDR1 LGHDT, CDR2 YNNKEL (reference sequence). In DNA form, the CDR3 reads TGTGCCAGCAGCCAAGGCTCGCGGGAGGCAACAACAGATACGCAGTATTTT. Its protein product is CASSQGSREATTDTQYF.

The gene calls are TRBV11-2 and TRBJ2-5; D might be TRBD1 (6 bases). The length of the CDR3 is 15 residues. V was shortened by 1 base and J by 3 bases, with 12 bases between the two germline ends. Germline values: CDR1 SGHAT, CDR2 FQNNGV. The CDR3 DNA follows: TGTGCCAGCAGCTTAGGGTTTGCAGGGGAAGAGACCCAGTACTTC. Encoded protein: CASSLGFAGEETQYF.

The chain joins TRBV6-5 to TRBJ2-7; a weak D match, TRBD2 (5 bases). With 4 bases removed from V and 6 bases from J, the gap between germline ends came to 16 bases. The CDR3 sequence is 14 residues long. Looked up from germline, CDR1 is MNHEY and CDR2 is SVGAGI. CDR3 amino acids: CASSSWRLGGEQYF. CDR3 nucleotides: TGTGCCAGCAGTTCCTGGCGCCTAGGAGGCGAGCAGTACTTC.

This clonotype was recorded at least ten times. The chain combines TRBV4-2 with TRBJ1-2; TRBD1 aligns across 7 bases. J lost 5 bases, V lost 4 bases, and 13 bases had no gene match. The CDR3 totals 16 residues. The germline CDR1 and CDR2 sequences are LGHNA and YNFKEQ. The CDR3 sequence is CASSLPGQGTAYGYTF. CDR3 nucleotides: TGTGCCAGCAGCCTCCCCGGGCAGGGGACAGCATATGGCTACACCTTC.

This clonotype was counted only a few times. The J gene is TRBJ2-2, the V gene TRBV6-1, with TRBD2 matching 7 bases. Germline-derived CDR1 and CDR2 are MNHNS and SASEGT. Trimming cost V 11 bases and J 5 bases; bases outside gene matches: 8. The CDR3 has 13 amino acids. The CDR3 nucleotides read TGTGCCGTGGGGGGGTGGAGTACCGGGGAGCTGTTTTTT. Protein product: CAVGGWSTGELFF.

The rearrangement uses TRBV9 and TRBJ2-7; D unresolved. Trimming cost V 1 base and J 2 bases, with 10 bases left between them. Germline V CDR1 and CDR2: SGDLS, YYNGEE. This CDR3 has 14 amino acids. CDR3 bases: TGTGCCAGCAGCGTATCGGGCGGAACCTACGAGCAGTACTTC. It yields the protein CASSVSGGTYEQYF.

The table lists this clonotype with a few counts. The rearrangement joins TRBV15 to TRBJ2-3; 8 bases agree with TRBD1. The CDR3 loop spans 15 amino acids. Looked up from germline, CDR1 is LNHNV and CDR2 is YYDKDF (reference sequence). Trimming at V came to 4 bases and at J to 1 base, leaving 4 bases not matched to a gene. CDR3 DNA sequence: TGTGCCACCAGCACCACAGGGGGAGGCACAGATACGCAGTATTTT. Protein sequence: CATSTTGGGTDTQYF.

This clonotype was detected only a few times. The chain carries TRBV7-8 and TRBJ2-5; 9 bases are a match to TRBD1. The length of the CDR3 is 17 residues. V shed 4 bases and J 1 base; nucleotides not matched to a gene: 10. Germline V gives CDR1 SGHVS, CDR2 FQNEAQ. This CDR3 reads CASSSGQGIRTQETQYF. In DNA, the CDR3 is TGTGCCAGCAGCTCGGGACAGGGTATTAGAACCCAAGAGACCCAGTACTTC.

This chain connects TRBV4-1 to TRBJ2-1, with D perhaps matching TRBD1 (7 bases). V was pared by 10 bases and J by 6 bases, with 19 bases between. There are 14 residues in the CDR3. The V gene's germline CDR1 is MGHRA and CDR2 YSYEKL. The CDR3 loop is CATTSQGGINEQFF. DNA of the CDR3: TGCGCCACCACATCGCAGGGGGGAATCAATGAGCAGTTCTTC.

V gene TRBV29-1 combines with J gene TRBJ2-1; TRBD1 matches 10 bases. The germline CDR1 and CDR2 sequences are SQVTM and ANQGSEA. This CDR3 region has 14 residues. Trimming cost V 3 bases and J 4 bases; bases outside gene matches: 3. Here the CDR3 reads CSVEGQGLYNEQFF. In DNA form, the CDR3 reads TGCAGCGTTGAGGGACAGGGGCTTTACAATGAGCAGTTCTTC.

This CDR3 is CASSYRERVDTQYF. The CDR3 DNA sequence: TGTGCCAGCAGCTATCGGGAGAGGGTAGATACGCAGTATTTT. This chain uses TRBV7-9 with TRBJ2-3; the D gene is possibly TRBD2 (6 bases). From germline, CDR1 is SEHNR and CDR2 FQNEAQ (reference sequence). V lost 4 bases, J lost 5 bases, and 13 bases lay in between. CDR3 length: 14 residues.

The chain couples TRBV5-1 to TRBJ2-7; D not certain. The germline CDR1 and CDR2 sequences are SGHRS and YFSETQ. The length of the CDR3 is 16 residues. V lost 1 base and J lost 0, with 14 bases in between. CDR3 protein: CASSLRDGGTSYEQYF. The CDR3 DNA reads TGCGCCAGCAGCTTGAGAGATGGCGGTACCTCCTACGAGCAGTACTTC.

This chain connects TRBV25-1 to TRBJ2-3; D is uncertain. Trimming pared 3 bases from V and 5 bases from J, leaving 18 bases between. There are 16 residues in the CDR3. Looked up from germline, CDR1 is MGHDK and CDR2 is SYGVNS. The CDR3 here is CASSDRVPYAEDTQYF. For the CDR3, the DNA is TGTGCCAGCAGTGACCGGGTCCCCTACGCCGAAGATACGCAGTATTTT.

The chain links TRBV4-3 to TRBJ1-3; the D gene is possibly TRBD1 (5 bases). The germline V and J ends were trimmed by 0 bases and 0 bases, with 9 bases remaining between them. CDR1 is LGHNA, CDR2 YSLEER, per germline. CDR3 length equals 16 residues. CDR3 nucleotides: TGCGCCAGCAGCCAAGAAACAGGACTCTCTGGAAACACCATATATTTT. This gives the protein CASSQETGLSGNTIYF.